This record covers a single T cell receptor (beta chain). The antigen remains undetermined. TRB was amplified by touch-down multiplex PCR, primer pools A and B combined. TCRdb reworked the multiplex PCR reads into one entry per CDR3 protein, no DNA. The sample totals 8,000 to 8,500 distinct CDR3 sequences. This CDR3 is built from 15 residues. The germline gives CDR1 MDHEN, CDR2 SYDVKM. The sample originates from a study of T cell clusters in autoimmune cytopenias. General study results and limits: Clustering suggested that physiological T cell clusters were missing in primary autoimmune cytopenia patients. TRB repertoire shifts in secondary cytopenia and chronic lymphocytic leukemia mostly reflected lymphoma, not autoimmunity.

Some 38,000 genome equivalents of blood DNA were amplified for TRB. The sequence was obtained from a human donor with an autoimmune cytopenia or autoimmune hepatitis (not recorded which). The rearrangement uses TRBV28 and TRBJ2-2. Sequenced: peripheral blood. This CDR3 reads CASSWDSGSTGELFF.